These 7 T cell receptor beta chains originate from one sample sequenced in a study of blood T cells in healthy people across ages. Primers used in a second PCR of roughly 6 to 11 cycles were a sample-barcoded 5' primer and a J-beta primer mix. TCRdb ran MiXCR on the 5' RACE reads and lists one entry per CDR3 protein. The sample records 900,000 to 950,000 distinct CDR3 sequences, roughly 29% being singletons. Separately, the same data were catalogued under a study of T cells of mothers and their children.

Material: blood. The receptor source for this set is a woman aged 40 to 50 in good health.

V is TRBV3-1 and J is TRBJ1-5; D gene ambiguous. Germline-derived CDR1 and CDR2 are LGHDT and YNNKEL (reference sequence). Trimming took 4 bases from V and 4 from J, leaving 11 bases between them. The CDR3 consists of 14 residues. CDR3 sequence: CASSPMANNQPQHF. The DNA of the CDR3 is TGTGCCAGCAGCCCCATGGCCAATAATCAGCCCCAGCATTTT.

This clonotype was observed a handful of times. The gene calls are TRBV6-5 and TRBJ2-1; TRBD1 agrees at 10 bases. This CDR3 is 13 amino acids long. V trimming: 5 bases; J trimming: 8 bases; junction bases outside the gene matches: 3. The V gene's germline CDR1 is MNHEY and CDR2 SVGAGI. The CDR3 loop is CASSDRGLDEQFF. DNA for the CDR3: TGTGCCAGCAGTGACAGGGGGCTTGATGAGCAGTTCTTC.

The rearrangement joins TRBV7-9 to TRBJ1-2, with D possibly being TRBD1 (6 bases). Germline CDR1 SEHNR, CDR2 FQNEAQ (reference sequence). The CDR3 extends over 15 amino acids. Trimming removed 3 bases from V and 2 bases from J, with 13 bases in between. Here the CDR3 reads CASSLTGQPNYGYTF. The CDR3 region has the DNA TGTGCCAGCAGCTTGACGGGACAACCGAACTATGGCTACACCTTC.

In its sample, this clonotype was seen a few times. At one end the junction does not follow the germline gene, possibly because of a read error. This CDR3 reads CGALVGSPNQPQHF. The DNA of the CDR3 is TGCGGTGCCCTGGTCGGGAGTCCGAATCAGCCCCAGCATTTT. V is TRBV20-1 and J is TRBJ1-5; D gene unclear. The CDR3 has 14 residues. Germline lookup yields CDR1 DFQATT and CDR2 SNEGSKA (reference sequence).

This clonotype was counted ten times or more. This rearrangement joins TRBV9 to TRBJ2-1; a possible D gene is TRBD2 (6 bases). The CDR3 is made up of 15 amino acids. CDR1 is SGDLS, CDR2 YYNGEE, per germline. The V gene lost 5 bases and the J gene lost 3 bases, with 15 bases spanning the gap. The CDR3 is CASSVDGGGYNEQFF. The CDR3 nucleotides read TGTGCCAGCAGTGTGGACGGGGGAGGCTACAATGAGCAGTTCTTC.

The CDR3 DNA sequence: TGTGCCAGCAGCCAGCAGGGAGGCGATCAGCCCCAGCATTTT. It specifies CASSQQGGDQPQHF. The genes are TRBV3-1 and TRBJ1-5; a weak D match, TRBD1 (5 bases). Germline V gene lookup returns CDR1 LGHDT and CDR2 YNNKEL (reference sequence). V was shortened by 3 bases and J by 5 bases, with 11 bases between the two germline ends. The CDR3 runs to 14 residues.

The rearrangement uses TRBV4-1 and TRBJ1-2; D gene ambiguous. Trimming took off 0 bases at V and 8 bases at J, with 16 bases between the two ends. This CDR3 has 15 residues. Germline values: CDR1 MGHRA, CDR2 YSYEKL. CDR3 sequence (DNA): TGCGCCAGCAGCCAAGATCGGGGAGCGGGGTCCGGCTACACCTTC. Residues: CASSQDRGAGSGYTF.